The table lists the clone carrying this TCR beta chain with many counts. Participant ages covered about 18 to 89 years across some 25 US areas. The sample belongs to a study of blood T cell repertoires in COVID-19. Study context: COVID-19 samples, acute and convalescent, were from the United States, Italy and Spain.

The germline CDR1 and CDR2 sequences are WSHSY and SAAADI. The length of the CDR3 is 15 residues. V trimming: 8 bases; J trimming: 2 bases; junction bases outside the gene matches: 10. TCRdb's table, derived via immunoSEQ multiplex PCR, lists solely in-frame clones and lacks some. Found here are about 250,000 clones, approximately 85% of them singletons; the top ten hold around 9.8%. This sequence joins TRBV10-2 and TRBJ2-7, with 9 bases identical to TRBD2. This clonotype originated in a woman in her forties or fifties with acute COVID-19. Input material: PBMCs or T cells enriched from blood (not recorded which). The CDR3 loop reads CASLRGLADTYEQYF. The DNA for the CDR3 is TGCGCCAGCCTCAGGGGACTAGCCGACACCTACGAGCAGTACTTC.